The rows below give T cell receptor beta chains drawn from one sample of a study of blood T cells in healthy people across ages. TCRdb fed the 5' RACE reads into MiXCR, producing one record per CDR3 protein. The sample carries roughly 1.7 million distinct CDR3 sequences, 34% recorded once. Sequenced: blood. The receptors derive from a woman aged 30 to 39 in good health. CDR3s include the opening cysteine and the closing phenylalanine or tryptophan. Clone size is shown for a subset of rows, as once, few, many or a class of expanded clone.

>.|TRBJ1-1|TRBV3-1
CASSPGGWQREAFF
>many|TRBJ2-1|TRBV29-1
CSGSGGPHEQFF
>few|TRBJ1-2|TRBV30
CAWTKLAPSLYGYTF
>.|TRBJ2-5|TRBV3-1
CASSQGLGAGETQYF
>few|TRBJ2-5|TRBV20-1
CSAPIGQGLAGRVGQETQYF
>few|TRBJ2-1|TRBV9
CASSVGSGGVDEQFF
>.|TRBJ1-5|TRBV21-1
CASSNPDSCNQPQHF
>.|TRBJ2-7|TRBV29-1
CSVATPSGFSYEQYF
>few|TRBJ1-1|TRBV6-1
CASSTHRDLVTLNTEAFF
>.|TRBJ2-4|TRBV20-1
CSAETSGGMGEQYF
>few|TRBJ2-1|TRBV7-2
CASSLLPLAYNEQFF
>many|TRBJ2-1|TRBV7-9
CASSLEGVSYNEQFF
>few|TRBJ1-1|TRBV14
CASSQDSFNTEAFF
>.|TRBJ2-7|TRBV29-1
CSVEGLAGGLPFAEQYF
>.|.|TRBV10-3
CAIRGLGSYTEQYF
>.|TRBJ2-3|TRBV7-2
CASSLASGGASDTQYF
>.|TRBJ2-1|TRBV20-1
CSARSESRYPTYNEQFF
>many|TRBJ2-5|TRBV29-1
CSVVGTRLLLETQYF